The table lists the clone carrying this TCR beta chain with many counts. The data are from a study of T-cell reconstitution after alpha-beta-depleted transplantation in children. The CDR3 spans 22 residues. Per the germline V gene, CDR1 is SNHLY and CDR2 is FYNNEI. V gave up 1 base and J gave up 0 bases, with 25 bases separating them. Unique molecular identifiers were built into the TCRbeta library. One entry per CDR3 protein results from TCRdb running MiXCR on the PCR reads. The data show approximately 290,000 distinct CDR3 sequences, roughly 10% seen once. Here the sequenced sample was peripheral blood, taken 180 days after TCRalphabeta/CD19-depleted stem cell transplant. This chain joins TRBV2 and TRBJ1-6, with D possibly being TRBD1 (6 bases). This clonotype was obtained from a male patient under 10 years old who had a stem cell transplant for chronic granulomatous disease, so the T cells may come from the graft donor. The CDR3 sequence: CASSEVRTANLHGGSYNSPLHF. Written as DNA, the CDR3 is TGTGCCAGCAGTGAAGTGCGGACAGCAAACCTTCATGGGGGCTCCTATAATTCACCCCTCCACTTT.